This passage covers 10 T cell receptor beta chains from one sample sequenced in a study of blood T cell repertoires in COVID-19. The protocol was immunoSEQ multiplex PCR, while the TCRdb copy is restricted to in-frame clones and leaves out a portion. The table records 200,000 to 250,000 clones, around 80% of them present only once. What was sequenced was PBMCs or T cells enriched from blood (not recorded which). Receptor source: a man aged 55 to 70 who had recovered from COVID-19.

The chain uses TRBV19 and TRBJ1-4, with unresolved D. V was trimmed by 5 bases and J by 3 bases, leaving 10 bases between them. The CDR3 extends over 14 amino acids. Germline V gives CDR1 LNHDA, CDR2 SQIVND (reference sequence). This CDR3 is CASSPGDSNEKLFF. The CDR3 bases are TGTGCCAGTAGTCCTGGCGACTCTAATGAAAAACTGTTTTTT.

The rearrangement joins TRBV10-3 to TRBJ2-2, with 7 bases aligning to TRBD1. The V gene's germline CDR1 is ENHRY and CDR2 SYGVKD. The CDR3 sequence is 15 residues long. The V and J ends lost 4 bases and 4 bases, in that order; junction bases with no gene match: 6. As DNA, the CDR3 is TGTGCCATCAGTGGAGGAAAGGGGGCCACCGGGGAGCTGTTTTTT. Its protein is CAISGGKGATGELFF.

The rearrangement links TRBV7-9 to TRBJ1-1; no firm D call. Germline V lookup: CDR1 SEHNR, CDR2 FQNEAQ (reference sequence). The CDR3 is 14 amino acids. V lost 6 bases and J 4 bases, leaving 15 bases between the germline ends. DNA for the CDR3: TGTGCCAGCAGTGAACAGAGCCTGGCCACTGAAGCTTTCTTT. The encoded protein is CASSEQSLATEAFF.

The CDR3 nucleotides are TGTGCCAGCAGCTTGTTTCTTGCAGGGGCCCAAGAGACCCAGTACTTC. Its protein product is CASSLFLAGAQETQYF. The rearrangement links TRBV5-6 to TRBJ2-5, with D possibly matching TRBD1 (6 bases). The V and J ends lost 1 base and 1 base respectively, with 14 bases between them. Looked up from germline, CDR1 is SGHDT and CDR2 is YYEEEE. CDR3 length: 16 amino acids.

The DNA for the CDR3 is TGTGCCATCAGTGAGAATCGAGCCGATAATCAGCCCCAGCATTTT. This sequence encodes CAISENRADNQPQHF. The chain combines TRBV10-3 with TRBJ1-5; the D is unclear. CDR1 and CDR2 (germline): ENHRY, SYGVKD. The CDR3 runs 15 residues. V was pared by 2 bases and J by 4 bases, with 12 bases between.

The chain couples TRBV4-2 to TRBJ1-3; unclear D gene. The CDR3 extends over 15 amino acids. V shed 0 bases and J shed 4 bases, with 10 bases lying between them. Per germline, CDR1 LGHNA and CDR2 YNFKEQ. The CDR3 nucleotides read TGTGCCAGCAGCCAAGATAGCGGGTACGGAAACACCATATATTTT. Residues: CASSQDSGYGNTIYF.

CDR3 nucleotides: TGTGCCAGCAGCCACTACCGAGGGGGGGCTGAAGCTTTCTTT. It is translated as CASSHYRGGAEAFF. The chain combines TRBV14 with TRBJ1-1, with D possibly matching TRBD1 (6 bases). Trimming removed 3 bases from V and 6 bases from J, with 14 bases in between. This CDR3 has 14 amino acids. Germline V gene sequence: CDR1 SGHDN, CDR2 FVKESK.

The V call is TRBV11-3, the J call TRBJ2-1; 7 positions match TRBD1. This CDR3 has 15 residues. V lost 5 bases to trimming and J lost 2 bases; unmatched junction nucleotides: 6. Looked up from germline, CDR1 is SGHNT and CDR2 is YENEEA. The CDR3 sequence: CASSPRTGPYNEQFF. CDR3 sequence (DNA): TGTGCCAGCAGCCCGCGGACAGGCCCCTACAATGAGCAGTTCTTC.

The chain employs TRBV27 and TRBJ2-3; tentative D call: TRBD1 (5 bases). The CDR3 sequence is 15 residues long. V was shortened by 5 bases and J by 0 bases, with 12 bases between the two germline ends. Germline CDR1 reads MNHEY; CDR2 reads SMNVEV (reference sequence). CDR3 coding DNA: TGTGCCAGCAGTCCTACAGGACCCAGCACAGATACGCAGTATTTT. The encoded protein is CASSPTGPSTDTQYF.

The chain carries TRBV5-8 and TRBJ2-7; 7 bases map to TRBD1. Germline CDR1 is SGHTS and CDR2 is YDEGEE. The V gene end was trimmed by 4 bases and the J gene end by 0 bases; junction bases not matched to a gene: 7. The length of the CDR3 is 15 residues. The CDR3 is CASSRQGGFSYEQYF. CDR3 bases: TGTGCCAGCAGCCGACAGGGCGGTTTCTCCTACGAGCAGTACTTC.